The source of this T cell receptor beta chain is a study of tumor-infiltrating lymphocytes in primary liver carcinoma. Total RNA (roughly 0.45 ug) served as template for TCR beta cDNA synthesis primed by a constant-region primer. Modified slightly, ARM-PCR produced TCR beta libraries over three nested multiplex PCR rounds. TRBV1-TRBV30 forward primers paired with a C-beta reverse primer were used in the first two PCR rounds, which ran approximately 10 cycles each. A single record per CDR3 protein comes from TCRdb applying MiXCR to the multiplex PCR reads. This sample has fewer than 75,000 distinct CDR3 sequences; roughly two thirds occur once, and the top ten carry 30% to 40%. Worth noting for this clonotype: This is likely a read error, given that the CDR3 carries no conserved phenylalanine or tryptophan at its end.

CDR1 is SGHAT, CDR2 FQNNGV, per germline. The CDR3 has 16 amino acids. The tissue used was unsorted bulk material of 20-30 mg. RNA and DNA were co-extracted from it with the AllPrep DNA/RNA mini kit. The sequencing input was liver tumor tissue from sampling region 4. Subset noted: tumor region T4, right-lateral pole. The chain combines TRBV11-2 with TRBJ2-1, with 9 bases lining up with TRBD2. This receptor was obtained from a man aged 40-49 years with primary liver carcinoma and hepatitis B virus infection. CDR3 sequence reads: CTSSLKLLAGMNEQFL. In DNA, the CDR3 is TGTACCAGCAGCTTAAAACTCCTAGCGGGAATGAATGAGCAGTTCTTA.